This note documents a single TCR beta chain sequence. Its matching antigen is unknown. Second-dose timings of about 4 or about 12 weeks were pooled. This sample is drawn from a study of T cell responses to AZD1222 COVID-19 vaccine. Assay: immunoSEQ multiplex PCR; the TCRdb copy retains only in-frame clones and omits some. The table includes roughly 80,000 clones, roughly nine tenths detected once. Study findings and constraints: Clonal diversity was possibly underestimated, and the donors were mostly white British, with more females. With two AZD1222 doses given, Spike-specific TCR breadth and depth both rose. Reportedly, nearly half the spike-specific TCRs target unmutated variant regions.

V dropped 1 base and J dropped 4 bases, with 7 bases sitting between them. The CDR3 has 14 amino acids. CDR1 is LGHNA and CDR2 is YSLEER in the germline V gene. The TCR comes from an adult who received the AZD1222 COVID-19 vaccine. The chain joins TRBV4-3 to TRBJ2-2; D not certain. This material consisted of peripheral blood, taken 28 days after the second AZD1222 dose. This chain's CDR3 is CASSQVLGTGELFF. CDR3 bases: TGCGCCAGCAGCCAAGTTCTTGGCACCGGGGAGCTGTTTTTT.